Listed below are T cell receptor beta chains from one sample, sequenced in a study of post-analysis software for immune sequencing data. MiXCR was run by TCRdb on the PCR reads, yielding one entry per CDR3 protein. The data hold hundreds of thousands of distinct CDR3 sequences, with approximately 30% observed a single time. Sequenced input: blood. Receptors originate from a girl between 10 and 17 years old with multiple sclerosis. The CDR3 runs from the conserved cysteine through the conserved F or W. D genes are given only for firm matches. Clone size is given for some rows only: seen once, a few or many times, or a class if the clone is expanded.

CDR3: CSARDRFRLANNEQFF
DNA: TGCAGTGCTCGAGACAGGTTCCGACTAGCGAACAATGAGCAGTTCTTC
size: few
J: TRBJ2-1
V: TRBV20-1
length: 16
D: TRBD2

CDR3: CASGGTGANVLTF
DNA: TGTGCCAGCGGGGGGACTGGGGCCAACGTCCTGACTTTC
size: NA
J: TRBJ2-6
V: TRBV7-9
length: 13
D: NA

CDR3: CASSPVRGNGYTF
DNA: TGTGCCAGCAGCCCAGTGAGGGGGAATGGCTACACCTTC
size: NA
J: TRBJ1-2
V: TRBV3-1
length: 13
D: NA

CDR3: CASSGGPEPSPLHF
DNA: TGTGCCAGCAGCGGGGGCCCCGAACCCTCACCCCTCCACTTT
size: NA
J: TRBJ1-6
V: TRBV9
length: 14
D: NA

CDR3: CASSFRREVSEQYF
DNA: TGTGCCAGCAGTTTTAGGCGGGAGGTGTCCGAGCAGTACTTC
size: NA
J: TRBJ2-7
V: TRBV28
length: 14
D: TRBD2

CDR3: CASSQDRWVGELFF
DNA: TGCGCCAGCAGCCAAGACCGATGGGTCGGGGAGCTGTTTTTT
size: few
J: TRBJ2-2
V: TRBV4-3
length: 14
D: NA

CDR3: CASSLGAGRTYNEQFF
DNA: TGTGCCAGCAGTTTAGGGGCAGGGCGCACCTACAATGAGCAGTTCTTC
size: NA
J: TRBJ2-1
V: TRBV27
length: 16
D: NA

CDR3: CSVEGRHETQYF
DNA: TGCAGCGTTGAAGGCCGTCACGAGACCCAGTACTTC
size: many
J: TRBJ2-5
V: TRBV29-1
length: 12
D: NA

CDR3: CASSRRETATPDTQYF
DNA: TGTGCCAGCAGCCGAAGGGAGACGGCAACCCCAGATACGCAGTATTTT
size: once
J: TRBJ2-3
V: TRBV3-1
length: 16
D: NA

CDR3: CASSTLTGEGTDTQYF
DNA: TGTGCCAGCAGCACCCTGACAGGGGAGGGCACAGATACGCAGTATTTT
size: NA
J: TRBJ2-3
V: TRBV11-2
length: 16
D: TRBD1

CDR3: CASSPSQRRDYEQYF
DNA: TGTGCCAGCAGCCCAAGTCAGCGGAGAGACTACGAGCAGTACTTC
size: NA
J: TRBJ2-7
V: TRBV7-2
length: 15
D: NA